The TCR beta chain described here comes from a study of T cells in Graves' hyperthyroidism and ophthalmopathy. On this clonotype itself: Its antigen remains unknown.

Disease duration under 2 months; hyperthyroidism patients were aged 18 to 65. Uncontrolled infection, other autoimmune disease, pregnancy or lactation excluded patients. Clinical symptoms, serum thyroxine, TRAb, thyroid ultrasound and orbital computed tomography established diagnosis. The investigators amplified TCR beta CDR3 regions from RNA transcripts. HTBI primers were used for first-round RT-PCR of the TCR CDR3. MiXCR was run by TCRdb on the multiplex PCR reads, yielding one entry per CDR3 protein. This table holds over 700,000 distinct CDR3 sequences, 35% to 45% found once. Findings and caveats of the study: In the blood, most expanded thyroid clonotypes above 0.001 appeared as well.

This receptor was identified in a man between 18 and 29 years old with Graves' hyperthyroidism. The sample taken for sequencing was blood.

CDR3 sequence (DNA): TGCAGCGCCCAGAGGGGAGAGCAGTACTTC. Its protein product is CSAQRGEQYF. This sequence joins TRBV29-1 and TRBJ2-7, with D perhaps matching TRBD1 or TRBD2 (5 bases each). Germline-derived CDR1 and CDR2 are SQVTM and ANQGSEA. The V end lost 7 bases, the J end lost 7 bases, and 11 bases lay between the germline ends. The CDR3 sequence is 10 residues long.